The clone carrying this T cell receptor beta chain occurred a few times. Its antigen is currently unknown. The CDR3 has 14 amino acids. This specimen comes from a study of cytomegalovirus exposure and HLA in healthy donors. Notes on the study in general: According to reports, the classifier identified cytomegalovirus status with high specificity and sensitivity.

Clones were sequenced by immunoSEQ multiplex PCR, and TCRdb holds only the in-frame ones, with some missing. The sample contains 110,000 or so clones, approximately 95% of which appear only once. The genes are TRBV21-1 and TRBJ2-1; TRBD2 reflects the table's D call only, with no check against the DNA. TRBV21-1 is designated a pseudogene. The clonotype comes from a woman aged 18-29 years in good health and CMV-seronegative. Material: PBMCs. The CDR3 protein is CASSKVPAAAGQFF. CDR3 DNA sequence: TGTGCCAGCAGCAAAGTTCCAGCGGCAGCGGGGCAGTTCTTC.